This T cell receptor (beta chain) was sequenced in a study of cytomegalovirus exposure and HLA in healthy donors. As for the study in general: An earlier analysis found 100 million or so unique TCR beta sequences from about 190 million T cells. Of the donors genotyped, several hundred in all, about 82% fell in the Caucasian-associated ancestry cluster. The study's findings and limits: CMV antigen specificity of three CMV-associated chains was confirmed in vitro. TCR beta chain V- and J-gene trimming was linked, in a later analysis, to a missense variant in DCLRE1C.

Losses at the gene ends were 3 bases for V and 4 bases for J; bases not matched to a gene: 4. Germline V gene data show CDR1 as KGHSH and CDR2 as LQKENI. The CDR3 consists of 15 residues. A multiplex PCR was run with 60 Vbeta primers and 13 Jbeta primers. Assay: immunoSEQ multiplex PCR; the TCRdb copy retains only in-frame clones and omits some. The sample holds approximately 160,000 clones, around 68% seen once. As concerns this clone: Its cognate antigen is unknown.

Sequencing input: PBMCs. The chain combines TRBV18 with TRBJ2-7, with TRBD1 matching over 12 bases. This clonotype was obtained from a man aged 50 or older in good health and CMV-seronegative. The CDR3 DNA sequence: TGTGCCAGCTCACCGGGGACAGGGGGCGCGTACGAGCAGTACTTC. Translated: CASSPGTGGAYEQYF.